This T cell receptor beta chain is from a study of cytomegalovirus exposure and HLA in healthy donors. Study information: Unique TCRs numbering about 85 million, obtained from HLA-typed donors, made up an early data release. General study findings and limits: HLA alleles showed associations with some 15,000 TCR beta sequences in a later analysis, at a 0.05 false discovery rate.

The PCR used 60 Vbeta and 13 Jbeta primers. Data came from immunoSEQ multiplex PCR; TCRdb stores just in-frame clones and leaves some out. Among about 150,000 clones listed, about four fifths were seen once. As to this clone: Its antigen remains unidentified.

The CDR3 runs 13 residues. The junction had 9 bases not matched to a gene; V was cut back by 4 bases and J by 12 bases. Germline assignment: CDR1 SGDLS and CDR2 YYNGEE. The chain uses TRBV9 and TRBJ1-4; 7 bases agree with TRBD1. The receptor comes from a male donor in good health and CMV-seronegative. The specimen was PBMCs. The CDR3 protein is CASSLRQGGELFF. The CDR3 DNA reads as TGTGCCAGCAGCCTCCGACAGGGTGGCGAACTGTTTTTT. Using reference TRBV9 and TRBJ1-4 for the parts outside the CDR3, the full variable domain is DSGVTQTPKHLITATGQRVTLRCSPRSGDLSVYWYQQSLDQGLQFLIQYYNGEERAKGNILERFSAQQFPDLHSELNLSSLELGDSALYFCASSLRQGGELFFGSGTQLSVL.